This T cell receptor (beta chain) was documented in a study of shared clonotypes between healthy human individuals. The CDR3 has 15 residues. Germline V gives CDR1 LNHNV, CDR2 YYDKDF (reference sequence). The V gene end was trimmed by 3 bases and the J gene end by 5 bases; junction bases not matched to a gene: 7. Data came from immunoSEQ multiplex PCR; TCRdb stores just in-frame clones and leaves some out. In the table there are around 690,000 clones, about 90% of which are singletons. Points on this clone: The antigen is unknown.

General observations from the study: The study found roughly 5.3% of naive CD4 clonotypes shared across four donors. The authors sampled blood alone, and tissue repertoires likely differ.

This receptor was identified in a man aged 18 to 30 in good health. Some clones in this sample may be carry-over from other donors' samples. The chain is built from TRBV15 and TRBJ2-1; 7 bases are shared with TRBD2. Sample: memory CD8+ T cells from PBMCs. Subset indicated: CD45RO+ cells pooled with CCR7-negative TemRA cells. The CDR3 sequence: CATSSREATNNEQFF. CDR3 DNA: TGTGCCACCAGCAGCCGGGAGGCCACCAACAATGAGCAGTTCTTC.